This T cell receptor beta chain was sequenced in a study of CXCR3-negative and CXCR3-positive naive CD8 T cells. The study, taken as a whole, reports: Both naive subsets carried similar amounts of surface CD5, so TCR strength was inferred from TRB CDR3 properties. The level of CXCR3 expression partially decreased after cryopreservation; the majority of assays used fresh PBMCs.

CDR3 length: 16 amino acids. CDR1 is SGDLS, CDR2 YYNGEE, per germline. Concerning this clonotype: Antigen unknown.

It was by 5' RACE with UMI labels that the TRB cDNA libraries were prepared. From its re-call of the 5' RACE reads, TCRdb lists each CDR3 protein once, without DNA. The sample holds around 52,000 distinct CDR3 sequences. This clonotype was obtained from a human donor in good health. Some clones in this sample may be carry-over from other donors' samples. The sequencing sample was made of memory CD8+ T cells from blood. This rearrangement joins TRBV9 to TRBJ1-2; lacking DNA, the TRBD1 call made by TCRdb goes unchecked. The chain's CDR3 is CASTLSPDGRSRGYTF.